What follows describes a single T cell receptor (beta chain). This clone was seen once. Its antigen remains unidentified. Nothing much larger sits one base from this clone, and base qualities are not available. What the time point label conveys for this sample: week 35, safety follow-up. Every vaccine dose consisted of 300 ug of a 20-mer mutant IDH1 peptide in Montanide, administered subcutaneously together with topical imiquimod. Patients were given eight vaccinations, in weeks 1, 3, 5, 7, 11, 15, 19 and 23, which matched visits V03 through V10. The donors had newly diagnosed IDH1-mutant astrocytomas of WHO grade 3 or 4 that showed loss of nuclear ATRX. The samples were drawn from NOA16, a multicentre, single-arm, open-label phase I trial in Germany that tested a mutant IDH1 peptide vaccine in humans for the first time. Genomic DNA for TCRB sequencing was extracted from EDTA blood using the DNeasy Blood and Tissue Kit.

Preparation of the library involved the immunoSEQ multiplex PCR assay. Rearranged TCR beta chain sequences were amplified using the hsTCRB Kit according to the manufacturer's protocol. An Illumina MiSeq was used to sequence the TCRB libraries. The paper's data handling went like this. The kit vendor's proprietary platform handled demultiplexing, trimming and gene mapping. The clones in this table, taken by TCRdb from immuneACCESS, are in-frame only. Not every clone is retained; where verified, under half of the shortfall comes from an unresolved V gene, and the cause of the rest is unknown. V and J calls and clone size come straight from that table; D and trimming were deduced from the DNA. The table for this sample lists more than 40,000 clones; 88% of them were counted only once. Roughly 5% of the sample is taken by the ten largest. The data are from a study of a mutant IDH1 vaccine in newly diagnosed glioma (dated by TCRdb to the early 2020s). With respect to the entire study: Vaccination was initiated 4-6 weeks after radiotherapy alone, or concurrently with temozolomide cycles in the chemotherapy-containing groups. The approximately 30 treated patients were around 62% male and roughly 40% female, with a mean age of around 40 years. Prior to enrollment, standard therapy consisting of radiotherapy alone, temozolomide alone, or radiochemotherapy with temozolomide had been administered to patients, with the combination being received by most patients. The week-35 safety follow-up was designated visit V12, and the week-47 end of study was designated visit V13. Peripheral blood samples were drawn at six visits, namely V03 (baseline), V05, V07, V10, V12 and V13. For exploratory analyses, longitudinal TCRB deep sequencing was carried out in 25 to 30 treated patients wherever samples were available. General findings and caveats noted by the study authors: The authors stated that sample limitations prevented analyses of patient blood samples from being reproduced. Vaccine-induced immune responses across multiple MHC alleles were detected in around 92% of patients. Changes in the top peripheral T cell clonotypes picked up by TCRB sequencing did not appear to be linked to pseudoprogression. Availability determined which PBMC samples were chosen for TCRB deep sequencing.

CDR1 GTSNPN and CDR2 SVGIG were looked up in the germline V gene (reference sequence). V is clipped by 6 bases and J by 0 bases, and the sequence between their germline boundaries is 15 bases long. From its cysteine to its phenylalanine, the CDR3 spans 15 amino acids. Only the CDR3 portion is preserved as DNA: 45 bases, with reading frame beginning at the first base. The receptor's source is a woman in her forties with glioma. The chain couples TRBV30 to TRBJ1-5; the best D guess is TRBD1, with 5 bases matching. The specimen comprised PBMCs, sampled from a glioma patient whose treatment included an IDH1 peptide vaccine. The base sequence is TGTGCCTGTTCACGGGACGGTTATAGCAATCAGCCCCAGCATTTT. This is translated as CACSRDGYSNQPQHF.